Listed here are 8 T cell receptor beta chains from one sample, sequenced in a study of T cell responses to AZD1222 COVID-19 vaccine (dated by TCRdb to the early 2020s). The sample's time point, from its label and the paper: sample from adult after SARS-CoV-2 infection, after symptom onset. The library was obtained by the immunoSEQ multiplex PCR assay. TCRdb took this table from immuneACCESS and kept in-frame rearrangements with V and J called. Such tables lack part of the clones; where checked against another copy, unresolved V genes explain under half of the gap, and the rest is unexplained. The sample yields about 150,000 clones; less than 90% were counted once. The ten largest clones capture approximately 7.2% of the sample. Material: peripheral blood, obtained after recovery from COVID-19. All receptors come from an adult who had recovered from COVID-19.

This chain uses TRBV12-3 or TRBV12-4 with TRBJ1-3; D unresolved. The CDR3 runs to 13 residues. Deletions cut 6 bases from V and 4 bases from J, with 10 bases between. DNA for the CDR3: TGTGCCAGCAGCGCAATCAACGGAAACACCATATATTTT. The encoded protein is CASSAINGNTIYF.

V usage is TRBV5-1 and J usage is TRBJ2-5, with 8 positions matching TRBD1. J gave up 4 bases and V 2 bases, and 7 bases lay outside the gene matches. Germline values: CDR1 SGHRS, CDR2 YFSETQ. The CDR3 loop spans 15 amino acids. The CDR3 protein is CASSFSRGLGETQYF. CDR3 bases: TGCGCCAGCAGCTTTTCCAGGGGGCTAGGAGAGACCCAGTACTTC.

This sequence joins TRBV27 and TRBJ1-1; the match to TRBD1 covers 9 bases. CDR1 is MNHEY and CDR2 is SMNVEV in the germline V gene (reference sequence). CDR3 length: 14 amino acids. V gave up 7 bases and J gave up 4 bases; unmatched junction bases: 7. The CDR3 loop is CASIIGQGSTEAFF. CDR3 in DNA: TGTGCCAGCATTATCGGACAGGGGAGCACTGAAGCTTTCTTT.

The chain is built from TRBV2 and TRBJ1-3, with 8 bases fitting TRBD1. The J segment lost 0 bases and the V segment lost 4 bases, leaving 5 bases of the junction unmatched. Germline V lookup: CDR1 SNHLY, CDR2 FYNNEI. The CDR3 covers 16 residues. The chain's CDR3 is CASSAGQVYSGNTIYF. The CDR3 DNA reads TGTGCCAGCAGTGCGGGACAGGTATACTCTGGAAACACCATATATTTT.

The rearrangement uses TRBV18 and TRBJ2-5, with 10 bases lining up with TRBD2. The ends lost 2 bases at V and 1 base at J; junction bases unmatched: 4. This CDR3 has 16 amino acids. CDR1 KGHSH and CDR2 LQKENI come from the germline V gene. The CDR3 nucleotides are TGTGCCAGCTCACCAAGACTAGCGGGCCCCCAAGAGACCCAGTACTTC. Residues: CASSPRLAGPQETQYF.

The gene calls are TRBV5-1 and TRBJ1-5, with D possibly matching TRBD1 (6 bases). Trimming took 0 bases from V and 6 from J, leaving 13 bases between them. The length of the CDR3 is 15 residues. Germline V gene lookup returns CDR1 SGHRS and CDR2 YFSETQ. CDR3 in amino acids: CASSLVAGEGQPQHF. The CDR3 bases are TGCGCCAGCAGCTTGGTAGCAGGGGAAGGTCAGCCCCAGCATTTT. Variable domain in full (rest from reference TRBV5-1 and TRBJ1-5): KAGVTQTPRYLIKTRGQQVTLSCSPISGHRSVSWYQQTPGQGLQFLFEYFSETQRNKGNFPGRFSGRQFSNSRSEMNVSTLELGDSALYLCASSLVAGEGQPQHFGDGTRLSIL.

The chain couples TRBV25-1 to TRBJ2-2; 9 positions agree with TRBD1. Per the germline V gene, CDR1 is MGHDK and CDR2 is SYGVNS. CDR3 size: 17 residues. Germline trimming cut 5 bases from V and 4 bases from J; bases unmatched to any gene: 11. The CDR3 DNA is TGTGCCAGCAGTACTGCCGGGACAGGGTGGAGCACCGGGGAGCTGTTTTTT. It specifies CASSTAGTGWSTGELFF.

CDR3 in amino acids: CASSPRQGSYEQYF. CDR3 DNA: TGCGCCAGCAGCCCCCGACAGGGTTCCTACGAGCAGTACTTC. This chain connects TRBV5-1 to TRBJ2-7; 7 bases map to TRBD1. Germline CDR1 reads SGHRS; CDR2 reads YFSETQ. This CDR3 spans 14 amino acids. V was pared by 4 bases and J by 1 base, with 5 bases of the junction left unmatched. The full variable domain, its missing parts supplied by reference TRBV5-1 and TRBJ2-7, is KAGVTQTPRYLIKTRGQQVTLSCSPISGHRSVSWYQQTPGQGLQFLFEYFSETQRNKGNFPGRFSGRQFSNSRSEMNVSTLELGDSALYLCASSPRQGSYEQYFGPGTRLTVT.